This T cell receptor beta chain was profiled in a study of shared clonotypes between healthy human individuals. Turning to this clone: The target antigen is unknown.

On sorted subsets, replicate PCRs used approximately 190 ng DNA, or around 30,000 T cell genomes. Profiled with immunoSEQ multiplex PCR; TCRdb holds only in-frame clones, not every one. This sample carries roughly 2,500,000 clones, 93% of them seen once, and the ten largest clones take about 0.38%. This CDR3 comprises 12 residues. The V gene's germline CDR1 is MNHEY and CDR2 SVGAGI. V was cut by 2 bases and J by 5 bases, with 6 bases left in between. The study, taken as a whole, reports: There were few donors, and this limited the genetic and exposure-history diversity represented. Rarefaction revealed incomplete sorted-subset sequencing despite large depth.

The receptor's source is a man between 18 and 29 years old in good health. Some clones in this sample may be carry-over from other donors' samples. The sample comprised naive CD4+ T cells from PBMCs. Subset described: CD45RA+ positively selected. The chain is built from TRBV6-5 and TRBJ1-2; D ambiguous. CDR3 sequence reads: CASSYGIYGYTF. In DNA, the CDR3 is TGTGCCAGCAGTTACGGCATATATGGCTACACCTTC.